This T cell receptor beta chain emerged from a study of T-cell memory formation after mild COVID-19. Background on the study: TCR clusters were mostly donor specific. Findings and caveats of the study: Clonal second-wave expansions that peaked on day 37 had unconfirmed SARS-CoV-2 specificity. That cross-reactive memory joined was suggested by some responding clones appearing in pre-infection memory.

This clonotype was picked up a small number of times. Antigen unknown. The germline V and J ends were trimmed by 2 bases and 0 bases, with 18 bases remaining between them. Germline-derived CDR1 and CDR2 are SGDLS and YYNGEE. The CDR3 extends over 18 amino acids. It was 5'RACE with constant-segment primers that produced the TCR alpha and TCR beta cDNA libraries, which carried sample barcodes and UMIs. One entry per CDR3 protein, called by TCRdb with MiXCR from the 5' RACE reads. The profile shows about 240,000 distinct CDR3 sequences, over 8.5% of them singletons. This rearrangement joins TRBV9 to TRBJ2-1; possibly TRBD2 for D (6 bases). Specimen: PBMCs or a T cell subset sorted from them (not recorded which). This receptor was obtained from a man between 18 and 29 years old who had mild COVID-19 (a few samples of this study predate the infection). Cell type and time point are not known. CDR3 coding DNA: TGTGCCAGCAGCGTTTCTGCCGGGCGGGGCCACTCCTACAATGAGCAGTTCTTC. This codes for CASSVSAGRGHSYNEQFF. The whole variable domain, remainder taken from reference TRBV9 and TRBJ2-1, is DSGVTQTPKHLITATGQRVTLRCSPRSGDLSVYWYQQSLDQGLQFLIQYYNGEERAKGNILERFSAQQFPDLHSELNLSSLELGDSALYFCASSVSAGRGHSYNEQFFGPGTRLTVL.